The rows below give T cell receptor beta chains drawn from one sample of a study of blood T cell repertoires in COVID-19. The method was immunoSEQ multiplex PCR; TCRdb's version includes in-frame clones alone and lacks a portion of them. The table shows more than 100,000 clones, with 84% occurring only once. Sequences were obtained from PBMCs or T cells enriched from blood (not recorded which). Receptor source: a woman between 25 and 40 years old who had recovered from COVID-19. Both conserved end residues are part of each CDR3. Fields, in order: J gene, D gene, V gene, CDR3 DNA, CDR3 protein. D genes are given only for firm matches.

>TRBJ2-7|-|TRBV27
TGTGCCAGCAGTCCCATAGCCTGGGGGGGACACGGCTCCTACGAGCAGTACTTC
CASSPIAWGGHGSYEQYF
>TRBJ2-4|TRBD1|TRBV6-2/TRBV6-3
TGTGCCAGCAGTTACATGCAGGGGGCAGACTTCCAAAACATTCAGTACTTC
CASSYMQGADFQNIQYF
>TRBJ2-1|-|TRBV29-1
TGCAGCGCCGGAGATGGCCACAATGAGCAGTTCTTC
CSAGDGHNEQFF
>TRBJ2-1|-|TRBV9
TGTGCCAGCAGCGTAGCTAGTCGCGTATCCTACAATGAGCAGTTCTTC
CASSVASRVSYNEQFF
>TRBJ2-6|-|TRBV4-3
TGCGCCAGCAGCCAAGACAGGTTTGGGGCCAACGTCCTGACTTTC
CASSQDRFGANVLTF
>TRBJ1-5|TRBD1|TRBV7-2
TGTGCCAGCAGCTTAGGGGACCTGACAGGGGGCATTGAGCCCCAGCATTTT
CASSLGDLTGGIEPQHF
>TRBJ1-3|-|TRBV19
TGTGCCAGTAGTCCCATCACGCGGGGTATTGGAAACACCATATATTTT
CASSPITRGIGNTIYF
>TRBJ1-1|-|TRBV28
TGTGCCAGCACCGAGCTCAGGGGCGGGTCCGACACTGAAGCTTTCTTT
CASTELRGGSDTEAFF
>TRBJ2-7|-|TRBV7-2
TGTGCCAGCAGCTTGGGCCTCGCCTACGAGCAGTACTTC
CASSLGLAYEQYF
>TRBJ2-5|TRBD2|TRBV5-4
TGTGCCAGCAGCCGCCCTCGGGGGGGGACCCAGTACTTC
CASSRPRGGTQYF
>TRBJ2-7|-|TRBV7-9
TGTGCCAGCCGTTCTCGACTCTCCTACGAGCAGTACTTC
CASRSRLSYEQYF